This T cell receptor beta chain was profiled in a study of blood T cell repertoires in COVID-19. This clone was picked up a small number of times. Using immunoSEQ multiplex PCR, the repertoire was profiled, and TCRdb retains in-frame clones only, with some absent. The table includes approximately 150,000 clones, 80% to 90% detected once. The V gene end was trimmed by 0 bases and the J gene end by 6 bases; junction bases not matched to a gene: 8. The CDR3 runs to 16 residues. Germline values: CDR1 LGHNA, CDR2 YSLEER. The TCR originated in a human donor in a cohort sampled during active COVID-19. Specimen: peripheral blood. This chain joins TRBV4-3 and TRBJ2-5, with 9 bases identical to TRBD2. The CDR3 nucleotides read TGCGCCAGCAGCCAAGATGCTAGCGGGAATTTAAAGACCCAGTACTTC. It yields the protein CASSQDASGNLKTQYF.